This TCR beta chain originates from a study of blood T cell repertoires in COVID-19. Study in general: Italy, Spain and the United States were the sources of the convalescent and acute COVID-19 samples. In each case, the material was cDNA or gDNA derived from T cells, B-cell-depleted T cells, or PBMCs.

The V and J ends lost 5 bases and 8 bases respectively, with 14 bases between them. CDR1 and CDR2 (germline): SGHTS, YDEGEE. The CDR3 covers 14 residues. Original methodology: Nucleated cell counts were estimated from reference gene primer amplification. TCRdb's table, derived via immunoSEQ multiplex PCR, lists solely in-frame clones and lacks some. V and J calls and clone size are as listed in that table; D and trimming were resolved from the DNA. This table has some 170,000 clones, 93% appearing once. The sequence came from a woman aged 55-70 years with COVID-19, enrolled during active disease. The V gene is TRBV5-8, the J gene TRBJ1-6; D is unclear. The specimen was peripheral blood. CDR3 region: CASRGRQGDSPLHF. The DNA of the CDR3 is TGTGCCAGCAGAGGTAGACAAGGCGATTCACCCCTCCACTTT.